The present T cell receptor (beta chain) was sequenced within a study of control samples from healthy donors and cancer patients. Germline CDR1 is SGHAT and CDR2 is FQNNGV. V lost 6 bases and J lost 6; bases outside the gene matches: 2. The length of the CDR3 is 13 residues. Points on this clone: The sample has other DNA sequences that encode this CDR3 too.

Sequencing was performed with immunoSEQ multiplex PCR; in TCRdb, only in-frame clones are kept and a portion is missing. The table lists around 80,000 clones, about 94% of them singletons. The sample was blood. This receptor was obtained from a woman aged 25 to 39 in good health. The rearrangement joins TRBV11-2 to TRBJ2-2; TRBD2 matches at 9 bases. As DNA, the CDR3 is TGTGCCAGCAGGCGGGGGGGTGCCGGGGAGCTGTTTTTT. It encodes CASRRGGAGELFF.